This note documents a single TCR beta chain sequence. These data belong to a study of shared clonotypes between healthy human individuals. A deep-level run was used for the assay. Each subset's genomic DNA was shared equally among a number of immunoSEQ plates. Generated by immunoSEQ multiplex PCR, the TCRdb table keeps only in-frame clones and is missing some. The sample shows about 1.5 million clones, around 98% of them seen only once. The CDR3 length is 13 residues. V was shortened by 7 bases and J by 1 base, with 13 bases between the two germline ends. CDR1 SQVTM and CDR2 ANQGSEA come from the germline V gene.

Sequenced input: naive CD4+ T cells sorted from blood. Subset denoted: CD45RA+ positively selected. This TCR derives from a man aged 25-40 years in good health. V is TRBV29-1 and J is TRBJ1-1; the D gene is possibly TRBD1 (6 bases). Here the CDR3 DNA reads TGCAGCGCCCTGACAGGCGCGAACACTGAAGCTTTCTTT. Its protein is CSALTGANTEAFF. The variable domain in full, completed from reference TRBV29-1 and TRBJ1-1, reads SAVISQKPSRDICQRGTSLTIQCQVDSQVTMMFWYRQQPGQSLTLIATANQGSEATYESGFVIDKFPISRPNLTFSTLTVSNMSPEDSSIYLCSALTGANTEAFFGQGTRLTVV.